The source of this TCR beta chain is a study of identical twins (dated by TCRdb to the mid-2010s). About the study as a whole: To test whether fetal clonotypes persist, this study deep-sequenced TCR alpha and beta repertoires from monozygotic twins, from unrelated adults of various ages, and from cord blood. Replicate twin experiments were performed at different times using different library preparation protocols to rule out contamination. Overall study results and their limits: Abundant cord blood beta clonotypes had fewer insertions, young adult naive repertoires showed a similar but weaker trend, and memory repertoires showed no such trend. Invariant T cells such as MAIT and iNKT could partly confound zero-insertion analyses, though diverse VJ usage argued against this for most clonotypes. Compared with coincidental sharing between unrelated individuals, an excess of low generation-probability sequences was observed among out-of-frame TCR alpha sequences shared between twins. Conclusions relied on cross-sectional statistical analysis, since the same donors could not be followed over many years. Out-of-frame TCR alpha sharing in monozygotic twins was systematically underestimated by recombination models, whereas sharing between unrelated individuals was in agreement with the recombination models. A weaker excess of twin sharing was found in beta out-of-frame sequences because the signal-to-noise ratio was lowered by fewer shared sequences.

The library was obtained by 5' RACE. This sample was sequenced with an Illumina HiSeq 2000. Template switching added a universal primer binding site, and the final cDNA carried a unique molecular identifier that allowed TCR cDNA molecules to be counted accurately. Specific primers in the conserved constant-segment region were used to synthesize first-strand cDNA for the TCR alpha and beta chains. To control for contamination, every cDNA library carried two barcodes: a SMART-Mk sample barcode plus Illumina barcodes. TruSeq adapter sequences, together with Illumina sample barcodes, were added in two successive PCR steps. Sequencing of the TCR alpha and beta cDNA libraries was done on the Illumina HiSeq platform using custom primers. As for the authors' bioinformatics: Raw reads were processed with MiGEC to extract unique molecular identifiers, and MiXCR was used to determine CDR3 positions. For each individual, recombination models were inferred using an EM algorithm with the repgenHMM and IGoR tools. The analysis of shared clonotypes was done with the tcR package in R, with sharing normalized by the product of cloneset sizes. To study raw recombination free of thymic and clonal selection effects, out-of-frame nonproductive sequences were analyzed. In-frame beta chains were kept once TCRdb had trimmed the public reads at Q25 with fastp and called clones with MiXCR. Rows matching on CDR3 protein sequence are summarized as one entry with the most common DNA and genes. TCRdb's processing, not the authors', yielded these V and J calls. The table for this sample lists approximately 94,000 distinct CDR3 sequences; roughly 6% of them were counted only once. Of the sample, approximately 12% is held by the ten largest clones.

This clonotype was recorded a few times. Its antigen is unknown. Base qualities are missing; no much larger clone stands one base away. Every donor in the study was a healthy Caucasian. Miltenyi CD45RO+ enrichment and human naive T-cell isolation kits were used to isolate memory (CD45RO+) and naive T cells from PBMC. Per the germline V gene (reference sequence), LNHNV is the CDR1 and YYDKDF is the CDR2. Reading from cysteine to phenylalanine, the CDR3 counts 16 amino acids. Only the CDR3 DNA is retained, 48 bases long and in frame from the first base. The junction shows trimming of 1 base on V and 0 bases on J, plus 10 bases between the germline ends.

Recombination linked TRBV15 to TRBJ1-5, and possibly TRBD1, on 6 matching bases. Sequenced input: memory T cells sorted from blood. This specimen's cell subset or site label, per the study, means: CD45RO+ enriched T cells. The TCR sequence derives from a woman in her 50s in good health. CDR3 reads: CATSRAEGGSNQPQHF. The bases are TGTGCCACCAGCAGAGCCGAGGGGGGTAGCAATCAGCCCCAGCATTTT.